This T cell receptor (beta chain) was recorded in a study of shared clonotypes between healthy human individuals. Overall study findings and caveats: Memory subsets had estimated richness that was generally smaller than that of naive subsets. With a few donors compared, about 5% of naive CD4 clonotypes were shared.

Concerning this clone: The antigen is undetermined.

Clones were sequenced by immunoSEQ multiplex PCR, and TCRdb holds only the in-frame ones, with some missing. The sample carries roughly 2.4 million clones, around 95% recorded once. V lost 3 bases, J lost 8 bases, and 15 bases lay in between. The CDR3 contains 14 residues. Germline values: CDR1 SGDLS, CDR2 YYNGEE. The V and J genes are TRBV9 and TRBJ2-1; D might be TRBD2 (5 bases). This TCR was sampled from a man between 18 and 35 years old in good health. Input material: naive CD4+ T cells sorted from blood. Subset meaning: CD45RA+ positively selected. Written as DNA, the CDR3 is TGTGCCAGCAGCGCCACGCCCCTGGGAGATGAGCAGTTCTTC. Translation: CASSATPLGDEQFF.